The 9 T cell receptor beta chains below were found in one sample sequenced in a study of blood T cell repertoires in COVID-19. Using immunoSEQ multiplex PCR, the repertoire was profiled, and TCRdb retains in-frame clones only, with some absent. The sample has some 270,000 clones; about 88% are singletons. Specimen: peripheral blood. The receptors originated from a woman in her forties who had recovered from COVID-19.

The CDR3 sequence: CSFQGLAGLGNIQYF. CDR3 sequence (DNA): TGCAGCTTCCAAGGACTAGCGGGATTGGGAAACATTCAGTACTTC. The chain links TRBV29-1 to TRBJ2-4; 12 bases agree with TRBD2. Germline trimming cut 8 bases from V and 6 bases from J; bases unmatched to any gene: 11. CDR1 and CDR2 from the germline V gene are SQVTM and ANQGSEA. The CDR3 loop spans 15 amino acids.

The chain uses TRBV2 and TRBJ2-7; TRBD1 is a possible D gene (5 bases). Germline V gives CDR1 SNHLY, CDR2 FYNNEI. V gave up 10 bases and J gave up 1 base, with 11 bases separating them. The CDR3 sequence is 12 residues long. CDR3 in DNA: TGTGCCATAAGAAGGGGATCCTACGAGCAGTACTTC. This codes for CAIRRGSYEQYF.

In nucleotides, the CDR3 is TGTGCCAGCAGCGGCGGGTGGGGAGAGACCCAGTACTTC. Amino acids: CASSGGWGETQYF. This chain joins TRBV7-9 and TRBJ2-5; D is possibly TRBD2 (5 bases). Germline lookup yields CDR1 SEHNR and CDR2 FQNEAQ (reference sequence). CDR3 length equals 13 residues. V was cut by 5 bases and J by 4 bases, with 11 bases left in between.

A remark on this clone: One end of the junction varies from germline; a read error may be responsible. The chain links TRBV13 to TRBJ2-2; tentatively, D is TRBD2 (5 bases). Germline V gene lookup returns CDR1 PRHDT and CDR2 FYEKMQ (reference sequence). The CDR3 is 15 residues long. The CDR3 loop is CASSLVRDNTGELFF. The CDR3 bases are TGTGCCAGCAGCTTAGTCCGGGATAACACCGGAGAGCTGTTTTTT.

This clone occurred once. The chain links TRBV29-1 to TRBJ2-1; 11 bases fit TRBD2. V lost 7 bases to trimming and J lost 6 bases; unmatched junction nucleotides: 8. Per the germline V gene, CDR1 is SQVTM and CDR2 is ANQGSEA. The CDR3 runs 14 residues. CDR3 coding DNA: TGCAGCGCACCCGGGACTAGCGGAACCAATGAGCAGTTCTTC. Translating gives CSAPGTSGTNEQFF.

The rearrangement joins TRBV28 to TRBJ1-2, with 7 nucleotides matching TRBD1. Per germline, CDR1 MDHEN and CDR2 SYDVKM. This CDR3 is built from 17 residues. Trimming removed 5 bases from V and 2 bases from J; junction bases left unmatched: 14. The CDR3 DNA sequence: TGTGCCAGCAGTCCCACAGGGTCCGGGACAGTAAACTATGGCTACACCTTC. It translates to CASSPTGSGTVNYGYTF.

The chain combines TRBV6-5 with TRBJ1-1; 10 bases map to TRBD1. The V segment lost 7 bases and the J segment 1 base; nucleotides outside the gene matches: 3. Germline CDR1 reads MNHEY; CDR2 reads SVGAGI. The CDR3 spans 14 residues. As DNA, the CDR3 is TGTGCCAGCACCCGGGACAGGGGGAACACTGAAGCTTTCTTT. This codes for CASTRDRGNTEAFF.

In its sample, this clone was seen once. This chain uses TRBV10-3 with TRBJ1-1; D not resolved. The CDR3 is 15 residues long. Germline CDR1 reads ENHRY; CDR2 reads SYGVKD. V lost 0 bases, J lost 4 bases, and 12 bases lay in between. The CDR3 DNA reads as TGTGCCATCAGTGAGTCGGGTGACGGAGCCACTGAAGCTTTCTTT. This sequence encodes CAISESGDGATEAFF.

The J gene is TRBJ1-6, the V gene TRBV6-1; no clear D gene. Germline CDR1 MNHNS, CDR2 SASEGT. The CDR3 has 17 amino acids. V was pared by 2 bases and J by 12 bases, with 23 bases between. The CDR3 bases are TGTGCCAGCAGTGAAAAAGATTTGGGAGACCTCATCCTACCCCTCCACTTT. It yields the protein CASSEKDLGDLILPLHF.